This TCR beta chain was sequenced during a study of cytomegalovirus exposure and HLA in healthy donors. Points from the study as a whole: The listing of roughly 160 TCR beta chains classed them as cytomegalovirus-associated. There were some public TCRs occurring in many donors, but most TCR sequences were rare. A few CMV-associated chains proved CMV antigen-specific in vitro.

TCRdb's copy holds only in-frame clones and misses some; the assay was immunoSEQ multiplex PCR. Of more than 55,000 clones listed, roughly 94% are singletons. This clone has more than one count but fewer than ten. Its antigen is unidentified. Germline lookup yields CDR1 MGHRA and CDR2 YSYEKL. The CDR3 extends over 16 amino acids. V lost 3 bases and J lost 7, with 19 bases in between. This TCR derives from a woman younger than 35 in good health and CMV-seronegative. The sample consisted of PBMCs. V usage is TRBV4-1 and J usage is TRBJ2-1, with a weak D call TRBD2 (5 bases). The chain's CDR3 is CASSQNRQSTGNEQFF. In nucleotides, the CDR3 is TGCGCCAGCAGCCAGAATAGACAATCAACGGGGAATGAGCAGTTCTTC.